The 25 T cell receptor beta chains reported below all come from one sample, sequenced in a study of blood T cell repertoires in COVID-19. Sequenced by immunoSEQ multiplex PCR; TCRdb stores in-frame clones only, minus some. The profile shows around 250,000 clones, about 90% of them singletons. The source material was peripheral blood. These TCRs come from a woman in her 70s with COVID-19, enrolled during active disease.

The DNA of the CDR3 is TGTGCCAGCAGCCACGGTAGCTCCTACGAGCAGTACTTC. Translation gives CASSHGSSYEQYF. The chain links TRBV6-6 to TRBJ2-7; D not certain. Trimming left V 6 bases short and J 0 bases short, with 9 bases between. This CDR3 is 13 amino acids long. CDR1 and CDR2 (germline): MNHNY, SVGAGI (reference sequence).

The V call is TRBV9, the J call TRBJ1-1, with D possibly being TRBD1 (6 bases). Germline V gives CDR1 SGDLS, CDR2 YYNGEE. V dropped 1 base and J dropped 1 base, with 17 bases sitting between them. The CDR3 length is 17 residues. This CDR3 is CASSVPRETGKNTEAFF. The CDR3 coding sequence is TGTGCCAGCAGCGTACCCCGCGAGACAGGAAAGAACACTGAAGCTTTCTTT.

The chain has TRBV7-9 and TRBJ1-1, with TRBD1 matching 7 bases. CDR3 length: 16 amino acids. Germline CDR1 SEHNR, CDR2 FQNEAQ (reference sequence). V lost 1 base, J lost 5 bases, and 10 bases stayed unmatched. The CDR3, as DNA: TGTGCCAGCAGCTTAGGACTTAGACAGGGACGGACTGAAGCTTTCTTT. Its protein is CASSLGLRQGRTEAFF. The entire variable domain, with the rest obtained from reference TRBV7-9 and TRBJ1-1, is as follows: DTGVSQNPRHKITKRGQNVTFRCDPISEHNRLYWYRQTLGQGPEFLTYFQNEAQLEKSRLLSDRFSAERPKGSFSTLEIQRTEQGDSAMYLCASSLGLRQGRTEAFFGQGTRLTVV.

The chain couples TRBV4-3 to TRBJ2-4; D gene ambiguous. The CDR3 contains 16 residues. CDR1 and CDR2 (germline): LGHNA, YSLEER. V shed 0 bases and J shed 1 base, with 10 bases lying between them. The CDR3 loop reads CASSQDWSAAKNIQYF. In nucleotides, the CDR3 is TGCGCCAGCAGCCAAGATTGGTCCGCGGCCAAAAACATTCAGTACTTC.

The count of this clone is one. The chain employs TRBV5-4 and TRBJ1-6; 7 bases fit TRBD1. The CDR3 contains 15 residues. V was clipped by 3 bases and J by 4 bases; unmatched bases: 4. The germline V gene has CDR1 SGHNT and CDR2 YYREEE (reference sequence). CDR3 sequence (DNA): TGTGCCAGCAGCTCGGGACAGAAATATAATTCACCCCTCCACTTT. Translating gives CASSSGQKYNSPLHF.

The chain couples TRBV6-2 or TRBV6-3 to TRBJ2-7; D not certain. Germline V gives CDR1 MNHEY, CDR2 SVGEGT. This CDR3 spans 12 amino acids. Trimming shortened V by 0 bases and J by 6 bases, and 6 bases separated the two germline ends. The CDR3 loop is CASSYSASEQYF. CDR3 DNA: TGTGCCAGCAGTTACTCAGCGTCCGAGCAGTACTTC.

The CDR3 region is CSASIPHGTSHDTQYF. Here the CDR3 DNA reads TGCAGTGCTAGTATCCCGCACGGGACTAGTCATGATACGCAGTATTTT. The rearrangement uses TRBV20-1 and TRBJ2-3; 8 positions match TRBD2. J gave up 6 bases and V 3 bases, and 14 bases lay outside the gene matches. The CDR3 is made up of 16 amino acids. CDR1 DFQATT and CDR2 SNEGSKA come from the germline V gene (reference sequence).

The CDR3 DNA reads as TGCAGCGTAACTACAGGGGCAAGCGGGGAGCTGTTTTTT. It is translated as CSVTTGASGELFF. V usage is TRBV29-1 and J usage is TRBJ2-2, with TRBD1 matching 7 bases. The germline V gene has CDR1 SQVTM and CDR2 ANQGSEA. V was pared by 6 bases and J by 7 bases, with 8 bases of the junction left unmatched. This CDR3 has 13 amino acids.

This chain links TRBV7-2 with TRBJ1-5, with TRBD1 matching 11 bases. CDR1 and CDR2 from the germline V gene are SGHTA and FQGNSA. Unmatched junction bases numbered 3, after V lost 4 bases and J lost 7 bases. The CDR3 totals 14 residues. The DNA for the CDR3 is TGTGCCAGCAGCTCGGGACAGGGGGTCCAGCCCCAGCATTTT. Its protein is CASSSGQGVQPQHF.

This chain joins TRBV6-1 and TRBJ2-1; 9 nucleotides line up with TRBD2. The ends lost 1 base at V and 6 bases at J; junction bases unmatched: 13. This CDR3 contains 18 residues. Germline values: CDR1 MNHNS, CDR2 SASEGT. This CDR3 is CASSEVMGTSWGSNEQFF. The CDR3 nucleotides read TGTGCCAGCAGTGAAGTTATGGGGACTAGCTGGGGGTCCAATGAGCAGTTCTTC.

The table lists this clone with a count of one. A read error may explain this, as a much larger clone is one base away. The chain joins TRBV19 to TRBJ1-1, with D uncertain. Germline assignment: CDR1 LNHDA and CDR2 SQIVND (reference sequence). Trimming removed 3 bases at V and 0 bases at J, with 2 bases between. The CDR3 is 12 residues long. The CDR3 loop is CASSIVNTEAFF. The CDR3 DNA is TGTGCCAGTAGTATCGTGAACACTGAAGCTTTCTTT. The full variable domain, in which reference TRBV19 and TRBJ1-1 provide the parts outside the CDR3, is DGGITQSPKYLFRKEGQNVTLSCEQNLNHDAMYWYRQDPGQGLRLIYYSQIVNDFQKGDIAEGYSVSREKKESFPLTVTSAQKNPTAFYLCASSIVNTEAFFGQGTRLTVV.

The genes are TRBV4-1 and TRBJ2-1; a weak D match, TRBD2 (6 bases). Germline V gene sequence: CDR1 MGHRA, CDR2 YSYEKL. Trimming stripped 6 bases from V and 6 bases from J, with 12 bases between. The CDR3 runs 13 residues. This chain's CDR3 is CASRMMGGNEQFF. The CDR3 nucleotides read TGCGCCAGCAGAATGATGGGGGGCAATGAGCAGTTCTTC.

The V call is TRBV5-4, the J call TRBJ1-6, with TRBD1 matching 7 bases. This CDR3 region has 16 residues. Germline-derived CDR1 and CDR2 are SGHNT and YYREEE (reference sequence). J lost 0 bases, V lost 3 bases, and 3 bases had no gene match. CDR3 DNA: TGTGCCAGCAGCTCGGACAGGAGCTCCTATAATTCACCCCTCCACTTT. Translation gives CASSSDRSSYNSPLHF. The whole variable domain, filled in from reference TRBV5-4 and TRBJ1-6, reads ETGVTQSPTHLIKTRGQQVTLRCSSQSGHNTVSWYQQALGQGPQFIFQYYREEENGRGNFPPRFSGLQFPNYSSELNVNALELDDSALYLCASSSDRSSYNSPLHFGNGTRLTVT.

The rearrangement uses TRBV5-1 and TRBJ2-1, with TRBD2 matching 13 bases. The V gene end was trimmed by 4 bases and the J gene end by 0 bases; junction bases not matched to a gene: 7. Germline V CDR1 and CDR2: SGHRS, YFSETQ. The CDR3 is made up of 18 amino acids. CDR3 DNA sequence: TGCGCCAGCAGCGTTGGACTAGCGGGAGTGGTCTCCTACAATGAGCAGTTCTTC. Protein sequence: CASSVGLAGVVSYNEQFF.

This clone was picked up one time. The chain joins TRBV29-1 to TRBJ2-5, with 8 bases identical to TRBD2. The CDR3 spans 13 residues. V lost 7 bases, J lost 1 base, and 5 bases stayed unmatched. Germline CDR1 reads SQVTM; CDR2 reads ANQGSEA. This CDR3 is CSGTGTSQETQYF. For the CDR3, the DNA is TGCAGCGGCACCGGGACTAGCCAAGAGACCCAGTACTTC.

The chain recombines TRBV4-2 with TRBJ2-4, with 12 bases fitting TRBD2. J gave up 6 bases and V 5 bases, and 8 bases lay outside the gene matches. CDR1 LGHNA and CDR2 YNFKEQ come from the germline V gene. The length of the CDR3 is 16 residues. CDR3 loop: CASSAPGLAGGNIQYF. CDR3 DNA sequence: TGTGCCAGCAGCGCCCCGGGACTAGCGGGCGGAAACATTCAGTACTTC.

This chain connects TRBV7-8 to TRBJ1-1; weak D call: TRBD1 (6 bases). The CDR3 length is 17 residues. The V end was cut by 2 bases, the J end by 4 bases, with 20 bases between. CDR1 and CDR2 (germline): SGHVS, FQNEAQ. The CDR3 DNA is TGTGCCAGCAGCTTAAATAGCCCGGGGGGGGCTGGCACTGAAGCTTTCTTT. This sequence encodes CASSLNSPGGAGTEAFF.

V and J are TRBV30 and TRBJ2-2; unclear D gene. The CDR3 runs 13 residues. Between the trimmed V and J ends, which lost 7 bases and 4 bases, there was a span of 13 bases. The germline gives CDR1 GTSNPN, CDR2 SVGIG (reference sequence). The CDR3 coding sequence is TGTGCCTCCGTCCCTGGCTTCACCGGGGAGCTGTTTTTT. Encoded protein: CASVPGFTGELFF. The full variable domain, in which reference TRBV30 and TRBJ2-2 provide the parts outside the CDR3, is SQTIHQWPATLVQPVGSPLSLECTVEGTSNPNLYWYRQAAGRGLQLLFYSVGIGQISSEVPQNLSASRPQDRQFILSSKKLLLSDSGFYLCASVPGFTGELFFGEGSRLTVL.

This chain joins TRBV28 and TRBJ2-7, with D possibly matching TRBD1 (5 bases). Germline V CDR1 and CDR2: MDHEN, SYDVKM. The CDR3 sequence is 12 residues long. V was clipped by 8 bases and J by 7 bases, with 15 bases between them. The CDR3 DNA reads TGTGCCAGCTCATTATCTCGGACAGAGCAGTACTTC. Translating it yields CASSLSRTEQYF.

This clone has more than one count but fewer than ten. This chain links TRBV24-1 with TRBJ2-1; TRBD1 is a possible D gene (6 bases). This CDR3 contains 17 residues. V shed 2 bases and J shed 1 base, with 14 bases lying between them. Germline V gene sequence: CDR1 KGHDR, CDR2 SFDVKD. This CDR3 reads CATSDYTGTPSYNEQFF. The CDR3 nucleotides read TGTGCCACCAGTGATTATACCGGGACACCATCCTACAATGAGCAGTTCTTC.

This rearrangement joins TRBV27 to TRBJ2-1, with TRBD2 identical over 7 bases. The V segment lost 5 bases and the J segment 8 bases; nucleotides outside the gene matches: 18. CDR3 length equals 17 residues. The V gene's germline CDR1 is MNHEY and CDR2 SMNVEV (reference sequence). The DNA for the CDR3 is TGTGCCAGCAGTGGCCGATCGGGGGGACTACCTGCTGATGAGCAGTTCTTC. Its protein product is CASSGRSGGLPADEQFF.

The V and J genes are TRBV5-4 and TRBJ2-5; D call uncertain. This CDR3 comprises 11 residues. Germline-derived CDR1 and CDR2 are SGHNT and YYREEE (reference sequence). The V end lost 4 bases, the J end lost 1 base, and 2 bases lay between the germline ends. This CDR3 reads CASSRQETQYF. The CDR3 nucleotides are TGTGCCAGCAGCCGCCAAGAGACCCAGTACTTC.

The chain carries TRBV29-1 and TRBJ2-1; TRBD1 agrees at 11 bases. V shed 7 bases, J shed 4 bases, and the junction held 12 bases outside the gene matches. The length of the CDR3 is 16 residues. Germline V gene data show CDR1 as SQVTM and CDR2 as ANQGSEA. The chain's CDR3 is CSAAGSGTGGYNEQFF. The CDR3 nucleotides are TGCAGCGCGGCGGGTTCGGGGACAGGGGGTTACAATGAGCAGTTCTTC.

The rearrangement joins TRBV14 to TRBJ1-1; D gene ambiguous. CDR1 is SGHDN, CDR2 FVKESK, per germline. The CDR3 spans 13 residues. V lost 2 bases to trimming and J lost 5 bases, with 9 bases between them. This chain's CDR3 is CASSQQVGTEAFF. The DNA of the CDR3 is TGTGCCAGCAGCCAACAAGTCGGGACTGAAGCTTTCTTT.

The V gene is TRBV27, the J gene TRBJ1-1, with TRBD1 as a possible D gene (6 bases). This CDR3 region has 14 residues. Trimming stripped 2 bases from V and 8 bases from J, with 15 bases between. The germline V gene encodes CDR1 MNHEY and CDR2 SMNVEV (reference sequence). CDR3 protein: CASSLKARGGEAFF. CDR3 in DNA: TGTGCCAGCAGTTTAAAGGCCAGGGGTGGGGAAGCTTTCTTT.